This entry lists 8 T cell receptor beta chains sequenced from one sample in a study of cytomegalovirus exposure and HLA in healthy donors. The PCR made use of 60 Vbeta and 13 Jbeta primers. Measured with immunoSEQ multiplex PCR; TCRdb has only the in-frame clones, and not every one. The sample includes some 150,000 clones, 60% to 80% of them seen just once. Source material: PBMCs. Receptors were obtained from a woman aged 45-65 years in good health and CMV-seronegative.

A few counts support this clone. A read error may produce the germline difference seen at one junction end. The V call is TRBV7-9, the J call TRBJ2-5; a possible D gene is TRBD1 (7 bases). The CDR3 consists of 14 residues. Germline CDR1 SEHNR, CDR2 FQNEAQ (reference sequence). The CDR3 reads CSSSFSGRGATQYF. CDR3 nucleotides: TGTTCCAGCAGCTTCTCGGGCAGGGGGGCGACCCAGTACTTC.

The table lists this clone with many counts. The chain carries TRBV6-6 and TRBJ2-1; the match to TRBD2 covers 13 bases. The V gene end was trimmed by 10 bases and the J gene end by 5 bases; junction bases not matched to a gene: 8. CDR1 is MNHNY, CDR2 SVGAGI, per germline (reference sequence). The CDR3 spans 15 residues. As DNA, the CDR3 is TGTGCCACGCACACTAGCGGGGGGGCCCACAATGAGCAGTTCTTC. It translates to CATHTSGGAHNEQFF.

The chain recombines TRBV5-5 with TRBJ2-5, with D possibly being TRBD1 (5 bases). V lost 0 bases to trimming and J lost 5 bases, with 11 bases between them. The CDR3 covers 14 residues. Germline values: CDR1 SGHKS, CDR2 YYEKEE (reference sequence). In nucleotides, the CDR3 is TGTGCCAGCAGCTTGGGGGCAGGGTTGGAGACCCAGTACTTC. Translated: CASSLGAGLETQYF.

V is TRBV13 and J is TRBJ2-1; 7 positions match TRBD2. The V gene's germline CDR1 is PRHDT and CDR2 FYEKMQ (reference sequence). Losses at the gene ends were 5 bases for V and 7 bases for J; bases not matched to a gene: 11. The CDR3 sequence is 15 residues long. The CDR3 here is CASSPSQGLKNEQFF. For the CDR3, the DNA is TGTGCCAGCAGCCCGAGTCAGGGACTAAAGAATGAGCAGTTCTTC.

The chain uses TRBV10-3 and TRBJ1-2; TRBD1 matches 7 bases. The germline V gene has CDR1 ENHRY and CDR2 SYGVKD. The junction had 9 bases not matched to a gene; V was cut back by 8 bases and J by 6 bases. The CDR3 spans 13 residues. This CDR3 is CAISGQTGNGYTF. The CDR3 DNA is TGTGCCATCTCCGGTCAGACAGGGAATGGCTACACCTTC.

V and J are TRBV4-3 and TRBJ2-1; 11 nucleotides agree with TRBD1. Germline V gene lookup returns CDR1 LGHNA and CDR2 YSLEER. The V segment lost 3 bases and the J segment 6 bases; nucleotides outside the gene matches: 7. The CDR3 is 16 residues long. Written as DNA, the CDR3 is TGCGCCAGCAGCCACCTCGCTGGGACAGGGGGCAATGAGCAGTTCTTC. Translated: CASSHLAGTGGNEQFF.

The chain couples TRBV4-1 to TRBJ2-5; D may be TRBD1 (5 bases). V lost 0 bases to trimming and J lost 4 bases, with 12 bases between them. Looked up from germline, CDR1 is MGHRA and CDR2 is YSYEKL. The CDR3 runs 15 residues. The CDR3 loop is CASSQEDSTGETQYF. The CDR3 DNA is TGCGCCAGCAGCCAAGAAGACAGCACCGGAGAGACCCAGTACTTC.

V gene TRBV6-1 combines with J gene TRBJ1-5; a possible D gene is TRBD1 (6 bases). The CDR3 covers 13 residues. Per germline, CDR1 MNHNS and CDR2 SASEGT. V lost 2 bases to trimming and J lost 4 bases, with 6 bases between them. CDR3 coding DNA: TGTGCCAGCAGTGAAAGGGGGAATCAGCCCCAGCATTTT. Translated: CASSERGNQPQHF.